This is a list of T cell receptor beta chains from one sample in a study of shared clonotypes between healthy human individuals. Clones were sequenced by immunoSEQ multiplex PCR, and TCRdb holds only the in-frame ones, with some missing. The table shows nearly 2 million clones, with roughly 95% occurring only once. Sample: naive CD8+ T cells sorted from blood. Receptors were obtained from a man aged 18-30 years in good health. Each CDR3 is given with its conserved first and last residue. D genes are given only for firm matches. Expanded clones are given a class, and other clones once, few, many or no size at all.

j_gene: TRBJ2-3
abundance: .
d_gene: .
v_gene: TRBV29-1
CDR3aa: CSVVRRNTDTQYF
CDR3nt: TGCAGCGTTGTCAGGCGTAACACAGATACGCAGTATTTT

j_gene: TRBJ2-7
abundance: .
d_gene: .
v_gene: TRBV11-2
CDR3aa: CASSLVDYEQYF
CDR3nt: TGTGCCAGCAGCCTCGTCGATTACGAGCAGTACTTC

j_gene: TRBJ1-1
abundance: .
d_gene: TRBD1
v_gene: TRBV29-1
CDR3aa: CSLGTGQPNTEAFF
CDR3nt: TGCAGCCTAGGGACAGGGCAGCCGAACACTGAAGCTTTCTTT

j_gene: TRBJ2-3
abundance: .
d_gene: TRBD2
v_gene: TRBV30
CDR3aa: CAWSIGVWAGDTDTQYF
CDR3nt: TGTGCCTGGAGTATCGGAGTTTGGGCGGGAGACACAGATACGCAGTATTTT

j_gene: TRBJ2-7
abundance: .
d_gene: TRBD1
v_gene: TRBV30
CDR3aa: CAWTETGVRYEQYF
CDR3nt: TGTGCCTGGACAGAGACAGGGGTTCGCTACGAGCAGTACTTC

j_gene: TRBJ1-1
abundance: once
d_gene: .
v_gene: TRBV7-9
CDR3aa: CASSLVEGAGTEAFF
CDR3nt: TGTGCCAGCAGCTTAGTAGAGGGTGCTGGCACTGAAGCTTTCTTT

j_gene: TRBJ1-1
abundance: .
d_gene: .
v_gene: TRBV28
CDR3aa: CASRKGRGSTEAFF
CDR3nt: TGTGCCAGCAGAAAGGGACGGGGGTCCACTGAAGCTTTCTTT

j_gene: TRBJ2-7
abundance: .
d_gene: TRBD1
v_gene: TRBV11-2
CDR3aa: CASGGVDRDRGSYEQYF
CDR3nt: TGTGCCAGCGGGGGTGTGGACCGGGACAGGGGCTCCTACGAGCAGTACTTC

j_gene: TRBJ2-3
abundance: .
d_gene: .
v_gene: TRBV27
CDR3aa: CASSYSHLVADTQYF
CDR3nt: TGTGCCAGCAGTTACAGCCACCTAGTGGCAGATACGCAGTATTTT

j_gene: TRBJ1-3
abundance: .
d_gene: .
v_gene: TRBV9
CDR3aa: CASSVGTDEGNTIYF
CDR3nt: TGTGCCAGCAGCGTAGGAACTGACGAGGGAAACACCATATATTTT

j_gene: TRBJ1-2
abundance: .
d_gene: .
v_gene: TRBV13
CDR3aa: CASSLELEYTF
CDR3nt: TGTGCCAGCAGCTTAGAACTGGAATACACCTTC

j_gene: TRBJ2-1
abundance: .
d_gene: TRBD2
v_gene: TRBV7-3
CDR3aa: CASSAGGHNEQFF
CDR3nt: TGTGCCAGCTCGGCGGGGGGTCACAATGAGCAGTTCTTC

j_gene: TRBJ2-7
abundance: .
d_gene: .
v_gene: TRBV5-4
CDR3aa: CASSLDGPYEQYF
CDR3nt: TGTGCCAGCAGCTTGGACGGGCCCTACGAGCAGTACTTC

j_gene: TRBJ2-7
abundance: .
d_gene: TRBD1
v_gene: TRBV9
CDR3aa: CASSVEQGGSEQYF
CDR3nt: TGTGCCAGCAGCGTAGAACAGGGGGGAAGCGAGCAGTACTTC

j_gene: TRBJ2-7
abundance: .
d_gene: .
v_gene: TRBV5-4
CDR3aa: CASSFGGGGYEQYF
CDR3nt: TGTGCCAGCAGCTTTGGGGGTGGAGGCTACGAGCAGTACTTC

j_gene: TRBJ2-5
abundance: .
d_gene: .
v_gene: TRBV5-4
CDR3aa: CASTAGTEIETQYF
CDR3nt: TGTGCCAGCACGGCTGGGACCGAAATAGAGACCCAGTACTTC

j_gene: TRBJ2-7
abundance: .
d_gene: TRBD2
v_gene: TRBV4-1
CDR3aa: CASSQGGLAGVQEQYF
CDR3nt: TGCGCCAGCAGCCAGGGGGGACTAGCGGGGGTCCAAGAGCAGTACTTC

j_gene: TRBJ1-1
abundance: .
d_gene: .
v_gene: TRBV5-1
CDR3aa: CASSLAPAFF
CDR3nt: TGCGCCAGCAGCTTGGCCCCAGCTTTCTTT

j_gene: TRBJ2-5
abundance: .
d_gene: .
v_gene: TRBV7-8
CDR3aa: CASIPFIMPSVGQETQYF
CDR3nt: TGTGCCAGCATCCCTTTCATAATGCCTAGTGTAGGCCAAGAGACCCAGTACTTC

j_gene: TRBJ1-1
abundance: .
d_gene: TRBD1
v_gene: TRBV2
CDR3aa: CASSERGFQGDTEAFF
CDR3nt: TGTGCCAGCAGTGAGAGGGGTTTTCAGGGGGACACTGAAGCTTTCTTT

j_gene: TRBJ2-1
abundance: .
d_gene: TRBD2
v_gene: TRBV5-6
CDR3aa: CASSLALAGDYNEQFF
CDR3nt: TGTGCCAGCAGCTTGGCACTAGCGGGGGATTACAATGAGCAGTTCTTC

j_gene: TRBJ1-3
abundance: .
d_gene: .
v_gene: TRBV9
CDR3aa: CASSRGGFSGNTIYF
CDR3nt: TGTGCCAGCAGCCGTGGGGGCTTCTCTGGAAACACCATATATTTT

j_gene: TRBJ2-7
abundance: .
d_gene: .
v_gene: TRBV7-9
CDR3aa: CASSQWGEDEQYF
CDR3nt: TGTGCCAGCAGCCAGTGGGGGGAGGACGAGCAGTACTTC

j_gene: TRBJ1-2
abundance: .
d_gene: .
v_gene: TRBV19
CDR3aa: CASSVGVNYGYTF
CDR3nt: TGTGCCAGTAGCGTAGGGGTTAACTATGGCTACACCTTC

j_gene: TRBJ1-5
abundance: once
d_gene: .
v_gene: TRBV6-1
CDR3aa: CATNHGQPQHF
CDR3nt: TGTGCCACCAACCACGGGCAGCCCCAGCATTTT

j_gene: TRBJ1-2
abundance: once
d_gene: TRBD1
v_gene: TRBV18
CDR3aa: CASSLTGGKRDGYTF
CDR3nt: TGTGCCAGCTCACTCACAGGGGGCAAGCGGGATGGCTACACCTTC

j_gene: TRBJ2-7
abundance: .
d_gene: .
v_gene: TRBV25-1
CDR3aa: CASSEAYEQYF
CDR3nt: TGTGCCAGCAGCGAGGCCTACGAGCAGTACTTC

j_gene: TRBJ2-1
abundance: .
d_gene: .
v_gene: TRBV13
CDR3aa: CASSLVSHNEQFF
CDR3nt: TGTGCCAGCAGCTTAGTTTCCCACAATGAGCAGTTCTTC

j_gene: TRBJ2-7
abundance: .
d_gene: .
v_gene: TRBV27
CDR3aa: CASSPRDESVYEQYF
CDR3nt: TGTGCCAGCAGTCCCCGGGACGAAAGCGTGTACGAGCAGTACTTC

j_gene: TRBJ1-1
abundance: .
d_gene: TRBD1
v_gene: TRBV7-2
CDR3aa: CASSPTGSSTEAFF
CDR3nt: TGTGCCAGCAGCCCGACAGGGTCGAGCACTGAAGCTTTCTTT

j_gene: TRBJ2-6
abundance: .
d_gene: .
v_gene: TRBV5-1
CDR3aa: CASSLASNRETGANVLTF
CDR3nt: TGCGCCAGCAGCTTGGCCTCAAACAGGGAGACTGGGGCCAACGTCCTGACTTTC

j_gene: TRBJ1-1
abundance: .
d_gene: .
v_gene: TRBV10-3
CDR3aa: CAISPGGTEAFF
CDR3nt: TGTGCCATCAGTCCCGGGGGCACTGAAGCTTTCTTT

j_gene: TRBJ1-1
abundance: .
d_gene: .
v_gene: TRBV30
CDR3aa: CAWSVGGLNTEAFF
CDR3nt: TGTGCCTGGAGTGTTGGGGGTTTGAACACTGAAGCTTTCTTT

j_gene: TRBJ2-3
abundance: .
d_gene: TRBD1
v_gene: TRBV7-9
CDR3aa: CASSFDRDPTDTQYF
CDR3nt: TGTGCCAGCAGCTTTGACAGGGACCCCACAGATACGCAGTATTTT

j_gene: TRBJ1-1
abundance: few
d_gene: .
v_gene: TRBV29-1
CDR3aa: CSVGQARISTEAFF
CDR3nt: TGCAGCGTCGGGCAGGCGAGGATAAGCACTGAAGCTTTCTTT

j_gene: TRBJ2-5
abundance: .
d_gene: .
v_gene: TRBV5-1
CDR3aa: CASSLGQKETQYF
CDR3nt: TGCGCCAGCAGCTTGGGGCAGAAAGAGACCCAGTACTTC

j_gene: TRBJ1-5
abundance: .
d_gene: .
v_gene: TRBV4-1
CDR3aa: CASSQLKAGTAVNQPQHF
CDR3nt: TGCGCCAGCAGCCAACTTAAGGCCGGGACGGCAGTTAATCAGCCCCAGCATTTT

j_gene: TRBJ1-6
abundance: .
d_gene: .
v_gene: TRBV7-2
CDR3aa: CASSFTGELRSPLHF
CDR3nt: TGTGCCAGCAGCTTTACTGGGGAACTGAGGTCACCCCTCCACTTT

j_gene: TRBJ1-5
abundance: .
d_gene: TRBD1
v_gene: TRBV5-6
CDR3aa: CASSLRDSYQPQHF
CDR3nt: TGTGCCAGCAGCCTCCGGGACAGCTATCAGCCCCAGCATTTT

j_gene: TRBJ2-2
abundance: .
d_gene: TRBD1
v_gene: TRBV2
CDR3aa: CASSELSRDSGLF
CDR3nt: TGTGCCAGCAGTGAACTCTCTCGGGACAGTGGGCTTTTT

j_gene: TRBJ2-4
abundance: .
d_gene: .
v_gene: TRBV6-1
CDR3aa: CASRAGQTAKNIQYF
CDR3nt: TGTGCCAGCAGGGCGGGACAAACAGCCAAAAACATTCAGTACTTC

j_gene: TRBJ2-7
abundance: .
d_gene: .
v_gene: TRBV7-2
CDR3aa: CASSFAGSPHEQYF
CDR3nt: TGTGCCAGCAGCTTCGCCGGGTCCCCCCACGAGCAGTACTTC

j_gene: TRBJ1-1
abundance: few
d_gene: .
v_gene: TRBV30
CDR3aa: CAWTGGSGNTEAFF
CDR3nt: TGTGCCTGGACCGGGGGCAGCGGGAACACTGAAGCTTTCTTT

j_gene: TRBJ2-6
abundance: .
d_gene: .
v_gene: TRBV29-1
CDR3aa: CSLVGWLGGVFSGANVLTF
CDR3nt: TGCAGCCTCGTGGGCTGGCTAGGGGGAGTATTCTCTGGGGCCAACGTCCTGACTTTC

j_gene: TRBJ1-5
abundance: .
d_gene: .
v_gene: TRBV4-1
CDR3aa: CASSPGGAHQPQHF
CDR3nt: TGCGCCAGCAGCCCCGGGGGAGCCCATCAGCCCCAGCATTTT